Here is one TCR beta chain with its context. This clone was seen just once. The antigen it recognizes is unknown. No much larger clone exists at a distance of one base, and base qualities are not known. Receptor amplification or capture employed the immunoSEQ multiplex PCR assay. The clones in this table, taken by TCRdb from immuneACCESS, are in-frame only. Not every clone is retained; where verified, under half of the shortfall comes from an unresolved V gene, and the cause of the rest is unknown. The sample table shows around 100,000 clones, and around 90% are seen once. In total, the top ten clones hold about 2.5% of the sample. This sample is part of a study of control samples from healthy donors and cancer patients (dated by TCRdb to between 2020 and 2021). This TCR was recovered from a woman aged 18 to 35 in good health. Sequencing was carried out using blood.

The CDR3 region: CASPQSQRDGTDTQYF. The DNA sequence is given as TGTGCCAGTCCCCAAAGCCAGCGGGATGGCACAGATACGCAGTATTTT. The chain is encoded by TRBV19 joined to TRBJ2-3, with 7 bases matching TRBD2. Trimming leaves V shorter by 8 bases and J shorter by 1 base, with the junction holding 12 bases beyond the gene matches. CDR1 and CDR2 were assigned from the germline V gene (reference sequence) as LNHDA and SQIVND. The CDR3, from cysteine to phenylalanine, totals 16 residues. Of all the DNA, just the CDR3 is kept, 48 bases in frame from base 1.